The clone carrying this TCR beta chain appeared many times. This specimen includes other DNA sequences encoding the same CDR3. In the source study's methods: Between-group CDR3 differences, defined by clinicopathological status, yielded a distant-metastasis classifier for papillary thyroid cancer. TCRdb re-analyzed the PCR reads through MiXCR. What appears here as the V and J calls and clone size reflects TCRdb's work, not the paper's. The data hold 15,000 or so clones, with 15% to 17% observed a single time. Looked up from germline, CDR1 is SGHRS and CDR2 is YFSETQ. Trimming removed 5 bases from V and 5 bases from J; junction bases left unmatched: 7. The CDR3 runs to 15 residues. The data are from a study of metastatic and nonmetastatic thyroid tumors. Thyroid surgery took place with no prior treatment in any patient.

This TCR was sampled from a female donor with papillary thyroid cancer or a benign thyroid nodule (not recorded which). Some clones in this sample may be carry-over from other donors' samples. The material sequenced was blood. V is TRBV5-1 and J is TRBJ1-4; 9 bases are a match to TRBD1. CDR3 sequence reads: CASRLRQGGNEKLFF. CDR3 coding DNA: TGCGCCAGCAGACTCCGACAGGGGGGAAATGAAAAACTGTTTTTT.